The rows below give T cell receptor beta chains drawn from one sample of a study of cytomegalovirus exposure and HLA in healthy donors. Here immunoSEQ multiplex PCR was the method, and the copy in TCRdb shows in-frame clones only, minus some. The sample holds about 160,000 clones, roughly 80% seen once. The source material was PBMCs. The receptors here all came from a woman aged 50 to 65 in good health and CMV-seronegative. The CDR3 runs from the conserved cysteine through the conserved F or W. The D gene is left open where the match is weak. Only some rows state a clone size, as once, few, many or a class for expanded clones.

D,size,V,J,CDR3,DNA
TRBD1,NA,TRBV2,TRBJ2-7,CASSEEQGHYEQYF,TGTGCCAGCAGTGAAGAACAGGGGCACTACGAGCAGTACTTC
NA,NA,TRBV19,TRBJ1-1,CASSLQGKSKAFF,TGTGCCAGTAGTTTACAGGGAAAAAGTAAAGCTTTCTTT
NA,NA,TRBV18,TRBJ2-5,CASTSGAQETQYF,TGTGCCAGCACCTCAGGTGCTCAAGAGACCCAGTACTTC
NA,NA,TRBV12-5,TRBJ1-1,CASGSTQGEAFF,TGTGCTAGTGGTTCTACTCAGGGTGAAGCTTTCTTT
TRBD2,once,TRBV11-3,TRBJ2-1,CASSLGAGGNNEQFF,TGTGCCAGCAGCTTAGGGGCGGGAGGTAACAATGAGCAGTTCTTC
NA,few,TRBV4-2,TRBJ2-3,CASSQEFGVDTQYF,TGTGCCAGCAGCCAAGAATTCGGGGTAGATACGCAGTATTTT
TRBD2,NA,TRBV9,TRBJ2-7,CASSVGTTSGSPPEQYF,TGTGCCAGCAGCGTAGGCACCACTAGCGGGAGTCCCCCCGAGCAGTACTTC
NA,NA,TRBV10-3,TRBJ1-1,CAISSGRDTEAFF,TGTGCCATCAGTTCCGGGAGGGACACTGAAGCTTTCTTT
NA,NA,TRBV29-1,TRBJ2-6,CSVLGEALGANVLTF,TGCAGCGTTCTGGGGGAGGCGCTTGGGGCCAACGTCCTGACTTTC
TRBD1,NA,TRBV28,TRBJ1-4,CASSPTTGGDEKLFF,TGTGCCAGCAGTCCCACTACAGGGGGAGATGAAAAACTGTTTTTT
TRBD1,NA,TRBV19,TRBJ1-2,CASRDRAFSYGYTF,TGTGCCAGCCGGGACAGGGCGTTTTCCTATGGCTACACCTTC
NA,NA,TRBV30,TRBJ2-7,CAWRNRVSFYEQYF,TGTGCCTGGAGAAACAGGGTTTCATTTTACGAGCAGTACTTC
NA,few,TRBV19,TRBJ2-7,CASSNSLIAYEQYF,TGTGCCAGTAGTAATAGTCTAATCGCCTACGAGCAGTACTTC
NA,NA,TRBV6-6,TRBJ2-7,CASSFGVSDEQYF,TGTGCCAGCAGTTTTGGCGTTAGCGACGAGCAGTACTTC
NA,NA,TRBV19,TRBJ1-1,CASSFNPGRDDTEAFF,TGTGCCAGTAGTTTCAACCCGGGGAGGGATGATACTGAAGCTTTCTTT
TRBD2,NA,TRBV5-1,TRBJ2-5,CASSLLLAGGLTQETQYF,TGCGCCAGCAGCTTATTACTAGCGGGAGGTTTAACGCAAGAGACCCAGTACTTC
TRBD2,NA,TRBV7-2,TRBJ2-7,CASSLYGLAEPYEQYF,TGTGCCAGCAGCTTATACGGACTAGCGGAACCCTACGAGCAGTACTTC
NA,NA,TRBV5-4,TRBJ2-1,CASSNGETYNEQFF,TGTGCCAGCAGCAACGGGGAAACGTACAATGAGCAGTTCTTC
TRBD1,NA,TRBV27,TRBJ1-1,CASSSRQGRGMNTEAFF,TGTGCCAGCAGCTCCCGACAGGGCAGGGGCATGAACACTGAAGCTTTCTTT
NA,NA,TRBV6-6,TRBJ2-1,CASLKGKPSTHNEQFF,TGTGCCAGCCTAAAGGGGAAACCTTCTACTCACAATGAGCAGTTCTTC
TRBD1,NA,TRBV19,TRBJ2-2,CASSIRTGPTGELFF,TGTGCCAGTAGTATTCGGACAGGGCCCACCGGGGAGCTGTTTTTT
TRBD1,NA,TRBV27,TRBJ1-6,CASSPPDGTEVIRNNSPLHF,TGTGCCAGCAGTCCTCCCGACGGGACAGAGGTAATTCGTAATAATTCACCCCTCCACTTT
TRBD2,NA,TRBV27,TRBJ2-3,CASTRLAASTDTQYF,TGTGCCAGCACCCGACTAGCGGCTAGCACAGATACGCAGTATTTT
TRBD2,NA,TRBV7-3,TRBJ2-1,CASSELAGGPGQFF,TGTGCCAGCAGCGAACTAGCGGGAGGGCCGGGGCAGTTCTTC
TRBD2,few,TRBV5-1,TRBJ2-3,CASSPRTSGRVSTDTQYF,TGCGCCAGCAGCCCCCGGACTAGCGGGAGGGTCAGCACAGATACGCAGTATTTT
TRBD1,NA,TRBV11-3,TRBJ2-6,CASSLGGTVSGANVLTF,TGTGCCAGCAGCTTAGGGGGGACAGTCTCTGGGGCCAACGTCCTGACTTTC
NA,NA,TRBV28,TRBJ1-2,CASRLRRAGVGYTF,TGTGCCAGCAGACTCCGCAGGGCCGGAGTGGGCTACACCTTC
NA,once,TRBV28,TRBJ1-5,CASSDMTGNSNQPQHF,TGTGCCAGCAGTGATATGACAGGTAATAGCAATCAGCCCCAGCATTTT
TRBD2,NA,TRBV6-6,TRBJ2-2,CASIQGSGGGTGELFF,TGTGCCAGCATACAGGGTAGCGGGGGGGGCACCGGGGAGCTGTTTTTT
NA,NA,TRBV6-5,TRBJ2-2,CASSADSYTGELFF,TGTGCCAGCAGCGCGGACAGCTACACCGGGGAGCTGTTTTTT
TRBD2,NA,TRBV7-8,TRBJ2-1,CASSPGTSAYNEQFF,TGTGCCAGCAGCCCAGGGACTAGCGCCTACAATGAGCAGTTCTTC
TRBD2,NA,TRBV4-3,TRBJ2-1,CASSQETGLAGGVDEQFF,TGCGCCAGCAGCCAAGAAACAGGACTAGCGGGGGGAGTGGATGAGCAGTTCTTC
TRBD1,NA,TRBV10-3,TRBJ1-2,CAISEYRGVGYTF,TGTGCCATCAGTGAGTACAGGGGAGTTGGCTACACCTTC
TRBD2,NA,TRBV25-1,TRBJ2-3,CASSESGGGGTDTQYF,TGTGCCAGCAGTGAATCTGGCGGGGGTGGCACAGATACGCAGTATTTT
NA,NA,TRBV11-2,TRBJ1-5,CASSSGDGAGQPQHF,TGTGCCAGCAGCTCAGGGGACGGAGCAGGTCAGCCCCAGCATTTT
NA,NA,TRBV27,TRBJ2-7,CASSPTLAERYEQYF,TGTGCCAGCAGTCCCACCCTAGCTGAAAGGTACGAGCAGTACTTC